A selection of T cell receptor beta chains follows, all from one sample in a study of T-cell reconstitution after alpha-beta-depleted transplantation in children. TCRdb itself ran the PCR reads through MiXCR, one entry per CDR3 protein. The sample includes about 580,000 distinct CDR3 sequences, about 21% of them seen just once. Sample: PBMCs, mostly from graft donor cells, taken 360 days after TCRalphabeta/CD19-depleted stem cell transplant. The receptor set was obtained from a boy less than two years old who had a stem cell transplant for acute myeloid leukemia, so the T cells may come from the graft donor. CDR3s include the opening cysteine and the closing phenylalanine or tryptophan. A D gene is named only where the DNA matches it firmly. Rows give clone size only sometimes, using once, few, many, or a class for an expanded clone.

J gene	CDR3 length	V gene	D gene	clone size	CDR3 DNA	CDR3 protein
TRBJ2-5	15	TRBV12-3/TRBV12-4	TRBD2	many	TGTGCCAGCGTCCGGGGGGGCAGCTTGAAAGAGACCCAGTACTTC	CASVRGGSLKETQYF
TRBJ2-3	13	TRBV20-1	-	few	TGCAGTGCTGATTTTAGGGTCACAGATACGCAGTATTTT	CSADFRVTDTQYF
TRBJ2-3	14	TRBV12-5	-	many	TGTGCTAGTGGGGACACTAGCTTGCCAGATACGCAGTATTTT	CASGDTSLPDTQYF
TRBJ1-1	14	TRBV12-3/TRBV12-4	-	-	TGTGCCAGCACAAGTGACACGCAGGACACTGAAGCTTTCTTT	CASTSDTQDTEAFF
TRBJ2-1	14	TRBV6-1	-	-	TGTGCCAGCAGTCGAGCGAGCTACTACAATGAGCAGTTCTTC	CASSRASYYNEQFF
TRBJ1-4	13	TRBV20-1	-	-	TGCAGTGCTAGAGGGGTTCGGGGTGAAAAACTGTTTTTT	CSARGVRGEKLFF
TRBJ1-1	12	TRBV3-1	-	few	TGTGCCAGCAGCCAAGATCACAGCGAAGCTTTCTTT	CASSQDHSEAFF
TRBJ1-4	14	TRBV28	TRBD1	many	TGTGCCAGCAGATATGACAGGGTGAGAGAAAAACTGTTTTTT	CASRYDRVREKLFF
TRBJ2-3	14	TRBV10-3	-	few	TGTGCCATCAAGGCTAGAACTAGCACAGATACGCAGTATTTT	CAIKARTSTDTQYF
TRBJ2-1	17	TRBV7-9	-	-	TGTGCCAGCAGCTTAGCGCAGGAGGGTTGGGGGTCCGATGAGCAGTTCTTC	CASSLAQEGWGSDEQFF